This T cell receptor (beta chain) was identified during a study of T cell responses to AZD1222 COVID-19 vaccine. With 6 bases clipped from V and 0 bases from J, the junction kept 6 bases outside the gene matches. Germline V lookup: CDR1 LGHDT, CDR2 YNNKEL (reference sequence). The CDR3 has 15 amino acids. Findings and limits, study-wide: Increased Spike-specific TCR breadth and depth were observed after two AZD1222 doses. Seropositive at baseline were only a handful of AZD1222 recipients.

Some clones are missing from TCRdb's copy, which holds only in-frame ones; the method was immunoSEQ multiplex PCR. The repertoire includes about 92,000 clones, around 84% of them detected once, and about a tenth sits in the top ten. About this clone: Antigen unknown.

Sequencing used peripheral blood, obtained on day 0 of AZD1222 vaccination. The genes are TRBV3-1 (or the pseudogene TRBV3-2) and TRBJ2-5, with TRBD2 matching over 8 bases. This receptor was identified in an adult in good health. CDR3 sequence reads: CASRQRGSHQETQYF. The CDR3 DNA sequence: TGTGCCAGCAGACAGCGGGGGTCTCACCAAGAGACCCAGTACTTC.